The clone carrying this T cell receptor (beta chain) was picked up a small number of times. Its antigen is unknown. This sample is part of a study of shared clonotypes between healthy human individuals. At a deep level, the assay was run. TCRdb's copy holds only in-frame clones and misses some; the assay was immunoSEQ multiplex PCR. The sample has about half a million clones, 70% to 85% seen once. Study outcomes and limitations: In having few donors, the study represented limited genetic and exposure-history diversity. The study sampled only blood, and tissue repertoires likely differ.

Sequencing input: PBMCs. This receptor was taken from a woman in her forties in good health. Some clones in this sample may be carry-over from other donors' samples.

The chain's CDR3 is CASRTTDTQYF. The CDR3 DNA sequence: TGTGCCAGCCGTACGACAGATACGCAGTATTTT. The rearrangement links TRBV2 to TRBJ2-3; no clear D. V was clipped by 8 bases and J by 3 bases, with 6 bases between them. In germline, CDR1 is SNHLY, CDR2 FYNNEI. This CDR3 comprises 11 residues.